This T cell receptor beta chain was captured by sequencing in a study of blood T cell repertoires in COVID-19. Per the germline V gene, CDR1 is SNHLY and CDR2 is FYNNEI. The CDR3 contains 13 residues. V was clipped by 7 bases and J by 5 bases; unmatched bases: 3. Clones were sequenced by immunoSEQ multiplex PCR, and TCRdb holds only the in-frame ones, with some missing. The table shows under 300,000 clones, with roughly nine tenths occurring only once. The genes are TRBV2 and TRBJ2-1; 9 nucleotides match TRBD2. The sample was PBMCs or T cells enriched from blood (not recorded which). The sequence was obtained from a human donor in a cohort exposed to, infected with or recovered from COVID-19 (not recorded which). The donor label of this sample is uncertain. CDR3 in amino acids: CASKERGDNEQFF. CDR3 in DNA: TGTGCCAGCAAGGAGCGGGGGGACAATGAGCAGTTCTTC.